A selection of T cell receptor beta chains follows, all from one sample in a study of T cells in Graves' hyperthyroidism and ophthalmopathy. TCRdb independently ran MiXCR on the multiplex PCR reads; one entry per CDR3 protein. The sample lists about 380,000 distinct CDR3 sequences; around a sixth were seen once. The sequencing sample was made of blood. These receptors were obtained from a man between 18 and 29 years old with Graves' ophthalmopathy. The CDR3 runs from the conserved cysteine through the conserved F or W.

j_call: TRBJ2-3; v_call: TRBV5-5; cdr3_aa: CASSLPQGGRDTQYF
j_call: TRBJ1-5; v_call: TRBV25-1; cdr3_aa: CASSEEGTEGNQPQHF
j_call: TRBJ2-7; v_call: TRBV18; cdr3_aa: CASSPGTGSEQYF
j_call: TRBJ2-3; v_call: TRBV6-6; cdr3_aa: CASSYSSGGSLTDTQYF
j_call: TRBJ1-1; v_call: TRBV7-3; cdr3_aa: CASSLNPIGGQGNSEAFF
j_call: TRBJ1-6; v_call: TRBV12-3/TRBV12-4; cdr3_aa: CASSLQGALSPLHF
j_call: TRBJ1-1; v_call: TRBV2; cdr3_aa: CASSAHRDRALNTEAFF
j_call: TRBJ2-5; v_call: TRBV7-8; cdr3_aa: CASSFGTSGGGGGETQYF
j_call: TRBJ1-2; v_call: TRBV20-1; cdr3_aa: CSASGGPGYTF
j_call: TRBJ2-1; v_call: TRBV20-1; cdr3_aa: CSRSGVAPYNEQFF
j_call: TRBJ2-3; v_call: TRBV6-5; cdr3_aa: CASSYAGGVSSTDTQYF
j_call: TRBJ2-1; v_call: TRBV12-3/TRBV12-4; cdr3_aa: CASNPGGAGYNEQFF
j_call: TRBJ1-4; v_call: TRBV20-1; cdr3_aa: CSARVSTGAEKLFF
j_call: TRBJ2-1; v_call: TRBV28; cdr3_aa: CASSLYGTGGNEQFF
j_call: TRBJ2-3; v_call: TRBV18; cdr3_aa: CASSPIKDTQYF
j_call: TRBJ2-7; v_call: TRBV11-1; cdr3_aa: CASSFPTGTGPYEQYF
j_call: TRBJ2-7; v_call: TRBV7-3; cdr3_aa: CASSETGTSGVEQYF
j_call: TRBJ1-2; v_call: TRBV5-8; cdr3_aa: CASSSVGYLSYGYTF
j_call: TRBJ2-7; v_call: TRBV6-6; cdr3_aa: CASSYGGGWEQYF
j_call: TRBJ2-2; v_call: TRBV5-1; cdr3_aa: CASSLEDRGPGELFF
j_call: TRBJ1-1; v_call: TRBV12-3/TRBV12-4; cdr3_aa: CASSLGRQLMNTEAFF
j_call: TRBJ1-1; v_call: TRBV7-9; cdr3_aa: CASSLYSITEAFF
j_call: TRBJ2-1; v_call: TRBV18; cdr3_aa: CASSPQPRNEQFF
j_call: TRBJ2-7; v_call: TRBV2; cdr3_aa: CASGVTSHEQYF
j_call: TRBJ2-1; v_call: TRBV11-2; cdr3_aa: CASSLDRAHEQFF
j_call: TRBJ1-6; v_call: TRBV5-1; cdr3_aa: CASSLVRSSYNSPLHF
j_call: TRBJ2-7; v_call: TRBV20-1; cdr3_aa: CSAEPGGNYEQYF
j_call: TRBJ1-2; v_call: TRBV28; cdr3_aa: CASSLGGTGGYSGYAF
j_call: TRBJ2-1; v_call: TRBV10-3; cdr3_aa: CAISVPVNRAEQFF
j_call: TRBJ2-7; v_call: TRBV7-6; cdr3_aa: CASSPRSGRFYEQYF
j_call: TRBJ1-1; v_call: TRBV6-4; cdr3_aa: CASSDSVGAEAFF
j_call: TRBJ2-7; v_call: TRBV9; cdr3_aa: CASNQGGSNYEQYF
j_call: TRBJ2-1; v_call: TRBV6-1; cdr3_aa: CASDRGSVPSYNEQFF
j_call: TRBJ1-1; v_call: TRBV12-3/TRBV12-4; cdr3_aa: CASSLSMNTEAFF
j_call: TRBJ1-1; v_call: TRBV6-6; cdr3_aa: CASSYGTERRNTEAFF
j_call: TRBJ2-6; v_call: TRBV12-3/TRBV12-4; cdr3_aa: CASSSQFGSGANVLTF
j_call: TRBJ1-4; v_call: TRBV7-6; cdr3_aa: CASSPNSGRANEKLFF
j_call: TRBJ2-1; v_call: TRBV4-1; cdr3_aa: CASSQEERIVSNEQFF
j_call: TRBJ2-7; v_call: TRBV28; cdr3_aa: CASALGPPTYEQYF
j_call: TRBJ1-1; v_call: TRBV5-8; cdr3_aa: CASRLGQMNTEAFF